This TCR beta chain derives from a study of blood T cell repertoires in COVID-19. Original processing notes: Nucleated cell counts were estimated from reference gene primer amplification. Using immunoSEQ multiplex PCR, the repertoire was profiled, and TCRdb retains in-frame clones only, with some absent. The V and J calls and clone size come from that table; D and trimming were worked out from the DNA. The sample gives roughly 420,000 clones, roughly 90% of which show up once; 0.9% to 1% is in the top ten. In terms of age and location, participants ranged from roughly 18 to 95 years and lived in under 30 US areas. This CDR3 has 16 amino acids. V lost 5 bases to trimming and J lost 0 bases; unmatched junction nucleotides: 9. Germline V gene lookup returns CDR1 ENHRY and CDR2 SYGVKD.

Sequencing was performed on PBMCs or T cells enriched from blood (not recorded which). The sequence came from a woman in her 30s with acute COVID-19. This rearrangement joins TRBV10-3 to TRBJ2-7, with 8 bases fitting TRBD1. CDR3: CAISSLWTGNSYEQYF. The DNA of the CDR3 is TGTGCCATCAGTTCACTTTGGACAGGGAACTCCTACGAGCAGTACTTC.